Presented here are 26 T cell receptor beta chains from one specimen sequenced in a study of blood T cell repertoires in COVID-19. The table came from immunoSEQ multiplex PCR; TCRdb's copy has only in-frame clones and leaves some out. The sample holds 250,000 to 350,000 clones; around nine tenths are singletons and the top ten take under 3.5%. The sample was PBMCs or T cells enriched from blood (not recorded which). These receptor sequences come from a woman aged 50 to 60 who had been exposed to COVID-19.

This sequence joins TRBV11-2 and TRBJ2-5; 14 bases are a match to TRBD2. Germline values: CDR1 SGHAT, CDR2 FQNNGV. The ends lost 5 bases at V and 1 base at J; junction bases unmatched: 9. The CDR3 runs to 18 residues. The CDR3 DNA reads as TGTGCCAGCAGCCCCAGACTAGCGGGGGGGCGCCTCCAAGAGACCCAGTACTTC. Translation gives CASSPRLAGGRLQETQYF.

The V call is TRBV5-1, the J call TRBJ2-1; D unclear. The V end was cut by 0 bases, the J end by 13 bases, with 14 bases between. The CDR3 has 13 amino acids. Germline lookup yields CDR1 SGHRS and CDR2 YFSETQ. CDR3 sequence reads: CASSLDPSQSQFF. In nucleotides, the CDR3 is TGCGCCAGCAGCTTGGATCCATCCCAGTCCCAGTTCTTC.

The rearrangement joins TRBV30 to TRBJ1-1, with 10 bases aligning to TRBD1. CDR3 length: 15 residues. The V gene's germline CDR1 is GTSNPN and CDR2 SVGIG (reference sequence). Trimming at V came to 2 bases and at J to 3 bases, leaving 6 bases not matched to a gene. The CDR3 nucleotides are TGTGCCTGGAGTCTCTCGGACAGGGGGGACACTGAAGCTTTCTTT. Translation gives CAWSLSDRGDTEAFF.

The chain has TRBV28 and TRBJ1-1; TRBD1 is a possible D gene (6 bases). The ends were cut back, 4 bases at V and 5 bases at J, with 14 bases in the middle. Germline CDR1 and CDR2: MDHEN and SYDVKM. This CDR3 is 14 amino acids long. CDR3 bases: TGTGCCAGCAGTTCTCCCAGGGGATATACTGAAGCTTTCTTT. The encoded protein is CASSSPRGYTEAFF.

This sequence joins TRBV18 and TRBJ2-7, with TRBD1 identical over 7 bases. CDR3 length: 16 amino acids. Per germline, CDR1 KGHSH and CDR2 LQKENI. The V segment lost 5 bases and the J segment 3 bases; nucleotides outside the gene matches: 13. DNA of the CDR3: TGTGCCAGCTCAGCGCCCAGGGGGAACCTCCTCTACGAGCAGTACTTC. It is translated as CASSAPRGNLLYEQYF.

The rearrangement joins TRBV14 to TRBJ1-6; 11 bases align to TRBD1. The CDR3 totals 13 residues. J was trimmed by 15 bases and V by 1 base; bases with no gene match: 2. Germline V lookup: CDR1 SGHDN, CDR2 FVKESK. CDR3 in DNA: TGTGCCAGCAGCCAAGCGGGGACAGGGGGCCTCCACTTT. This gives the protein CASSQAGTGGLHF.

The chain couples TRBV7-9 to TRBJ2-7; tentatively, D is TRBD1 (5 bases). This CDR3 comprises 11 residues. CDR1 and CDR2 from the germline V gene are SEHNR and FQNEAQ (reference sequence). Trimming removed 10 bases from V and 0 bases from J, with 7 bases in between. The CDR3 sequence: CAIDSSYEQYF. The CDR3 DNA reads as TGTGCCATCGACAGCTCCTACGAGCAGTACTTC.

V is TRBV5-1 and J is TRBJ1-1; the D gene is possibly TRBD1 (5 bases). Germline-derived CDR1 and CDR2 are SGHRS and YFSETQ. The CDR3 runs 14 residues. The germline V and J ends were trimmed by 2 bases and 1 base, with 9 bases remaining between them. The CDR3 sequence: CASSFDSPNTEAFF. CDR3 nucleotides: TGCGCCAGCAGCTTTGACAGCCCGAACACTGAAGCTTTCTTT.

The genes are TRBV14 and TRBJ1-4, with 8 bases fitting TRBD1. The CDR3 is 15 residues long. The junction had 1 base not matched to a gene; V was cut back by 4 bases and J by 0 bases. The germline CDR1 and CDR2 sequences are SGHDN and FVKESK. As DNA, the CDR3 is TGTGCCAGCAGCCTGACAGGGGCAACTAATGAAAAACTGTTTTTT. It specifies CASSLTGATNEKLFF.

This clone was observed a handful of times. The CDR3 sequence is CASSYSGQGVGEQYF. The CDR3 coding sequence is TGTGCCAGCAGTTACTCAGGACAGGGGGTTGGGGAGCAGTACTTC. The chain links TRBV6-5 to TRBJ2-7; 10 bases line up with TRBD1. The CDR3 loop spans 15 amino acids. The trim removed 0 bases at V and 7 bases at J, leaving 6 bases unmatched. Germline V gives CDR1 MNHEY, CDR2 SVGAGI.

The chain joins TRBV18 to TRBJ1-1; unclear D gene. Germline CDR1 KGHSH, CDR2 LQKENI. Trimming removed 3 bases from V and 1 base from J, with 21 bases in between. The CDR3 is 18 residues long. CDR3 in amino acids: CASSPKPKRTRENTEAFF. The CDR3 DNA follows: TGTGCCAGCTCACCTAAACCTAAACGCACGAGAGAGAACACTGAAGCTTTCTTT.

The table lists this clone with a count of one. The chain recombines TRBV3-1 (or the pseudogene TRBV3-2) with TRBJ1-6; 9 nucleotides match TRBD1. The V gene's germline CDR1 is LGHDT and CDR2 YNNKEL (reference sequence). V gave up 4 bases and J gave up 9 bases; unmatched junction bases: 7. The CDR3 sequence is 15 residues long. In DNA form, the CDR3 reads TGTGCCAGCAGCCTAGGACAGGGGATAGGTTCACCCCTCCACTTT. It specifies CASSLGQGIGSPLHF.

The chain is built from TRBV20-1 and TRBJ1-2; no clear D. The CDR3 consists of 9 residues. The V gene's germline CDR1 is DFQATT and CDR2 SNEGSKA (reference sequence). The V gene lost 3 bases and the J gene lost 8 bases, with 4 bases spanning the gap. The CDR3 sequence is CSASSGYTF. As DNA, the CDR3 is TGCAGTGCTAGTTCAGGCTACACCTTC.

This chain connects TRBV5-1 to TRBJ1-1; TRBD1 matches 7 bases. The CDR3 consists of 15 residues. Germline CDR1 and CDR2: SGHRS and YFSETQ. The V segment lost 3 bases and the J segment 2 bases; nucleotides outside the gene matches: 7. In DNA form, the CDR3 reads TGCGCCAGCAGCTACCGATGGACAGGTAACACTGAAGCTTTCTTT. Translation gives CASSYRWTGNTEAFF.

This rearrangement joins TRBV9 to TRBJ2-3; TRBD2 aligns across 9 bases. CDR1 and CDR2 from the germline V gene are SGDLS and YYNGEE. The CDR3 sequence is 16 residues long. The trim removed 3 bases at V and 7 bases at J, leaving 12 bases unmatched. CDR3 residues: CASSASAGGAHYTQYF. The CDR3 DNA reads TGTGCCAGCAGCGCCTCAGCGGGGGGAGCACACTATACGCAGTATTTT.

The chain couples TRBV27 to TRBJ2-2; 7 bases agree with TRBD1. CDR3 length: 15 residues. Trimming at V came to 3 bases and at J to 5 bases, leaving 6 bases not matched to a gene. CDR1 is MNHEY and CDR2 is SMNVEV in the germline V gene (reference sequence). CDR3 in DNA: TGTGCCAGCAGTTTTGGCAGGGGGAATACCGGGGAGCTGTTTTTT. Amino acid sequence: CASSFGRGNTGELFF.

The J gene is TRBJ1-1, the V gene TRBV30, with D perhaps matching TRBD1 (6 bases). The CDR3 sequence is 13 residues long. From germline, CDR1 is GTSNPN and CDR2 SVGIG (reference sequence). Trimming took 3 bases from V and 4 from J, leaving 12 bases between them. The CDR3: CAWSRTGTTEAFF. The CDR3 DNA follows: TGTGCCTGGAGCCGAACAGGGACCACTGAAGCTTTCTTT.

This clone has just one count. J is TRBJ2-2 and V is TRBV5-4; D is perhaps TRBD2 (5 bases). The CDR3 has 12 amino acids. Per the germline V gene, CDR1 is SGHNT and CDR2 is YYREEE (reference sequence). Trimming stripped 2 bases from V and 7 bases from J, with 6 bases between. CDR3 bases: TGTGCCAGCAGCTTTAGCGTCGGGGAGCTGTTTTTT. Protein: CASSFSVGELFF.

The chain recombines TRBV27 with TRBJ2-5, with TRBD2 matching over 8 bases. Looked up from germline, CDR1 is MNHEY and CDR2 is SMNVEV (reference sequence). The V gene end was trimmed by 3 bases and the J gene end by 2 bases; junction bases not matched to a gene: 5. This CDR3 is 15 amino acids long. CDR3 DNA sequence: TGTGCCAGCAGTTTGGGACTAGGGACACAAGAGACCCAGTACTTC. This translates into CASSLGLGTQETQYF.

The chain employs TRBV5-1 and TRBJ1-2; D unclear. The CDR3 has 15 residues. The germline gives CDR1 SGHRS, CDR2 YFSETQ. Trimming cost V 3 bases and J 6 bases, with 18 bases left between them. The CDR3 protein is CASSSATSGRNGYTF. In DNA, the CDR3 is TGCGCCAGCAGCTCCGCTACCTCAGGTAGAAATGGCTACACCTTC.

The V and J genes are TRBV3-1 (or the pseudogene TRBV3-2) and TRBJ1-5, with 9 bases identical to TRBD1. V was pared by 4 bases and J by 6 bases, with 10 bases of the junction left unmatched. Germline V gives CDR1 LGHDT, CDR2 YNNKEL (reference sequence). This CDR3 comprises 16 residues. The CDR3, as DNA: TGTGCCAGCAGCCCGCAACGACAGGGGGTGGGTCAGCCCCAGCATTTT. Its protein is CASSPQRQGVGQPQHF.

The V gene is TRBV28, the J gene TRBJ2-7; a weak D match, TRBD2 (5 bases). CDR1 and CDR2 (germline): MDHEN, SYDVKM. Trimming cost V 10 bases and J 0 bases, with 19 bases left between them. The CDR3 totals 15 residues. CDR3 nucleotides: TGTGCCACTTCGAACGTCCGGGGAAACTCCTACGAGCAGTACTTC. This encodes CATSNVRGNSYEQYF.

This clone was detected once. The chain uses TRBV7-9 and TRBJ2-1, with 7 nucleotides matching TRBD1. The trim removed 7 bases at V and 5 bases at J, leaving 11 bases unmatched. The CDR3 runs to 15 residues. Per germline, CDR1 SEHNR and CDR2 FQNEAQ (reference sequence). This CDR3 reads CASTPTNRGHNEQFF. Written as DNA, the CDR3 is TGTGCCAGCACACCGACGAACAGGGGCCACAATGAGCAGTTCTTC.

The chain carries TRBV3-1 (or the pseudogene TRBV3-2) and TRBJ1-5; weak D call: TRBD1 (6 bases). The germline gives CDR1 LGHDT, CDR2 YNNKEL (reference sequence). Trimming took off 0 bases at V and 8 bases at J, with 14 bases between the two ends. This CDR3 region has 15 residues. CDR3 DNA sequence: TGTGCCAGCAGCCAAGATACCACAGGGTGGGAGCCCCAGCATTTT. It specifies CASSQDTTGWEPQHF.

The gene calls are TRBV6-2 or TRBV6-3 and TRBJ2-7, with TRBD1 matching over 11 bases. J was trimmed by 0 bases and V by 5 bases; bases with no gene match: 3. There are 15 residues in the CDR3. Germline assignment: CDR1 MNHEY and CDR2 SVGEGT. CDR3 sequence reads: CASSLGTGGSYEQYF. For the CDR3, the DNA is TGTGCCAGCAGTCTCGGGACAGGGGGCTCCTACGAGCAGTACTTC.

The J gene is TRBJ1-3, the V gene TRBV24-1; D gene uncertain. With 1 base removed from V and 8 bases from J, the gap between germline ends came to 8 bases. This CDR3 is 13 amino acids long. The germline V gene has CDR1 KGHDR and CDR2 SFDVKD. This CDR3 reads CATSDFYSDTIYF. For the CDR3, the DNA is TGTGCCACCAGTGATTTCTACTCCGACACCATATATTTT.